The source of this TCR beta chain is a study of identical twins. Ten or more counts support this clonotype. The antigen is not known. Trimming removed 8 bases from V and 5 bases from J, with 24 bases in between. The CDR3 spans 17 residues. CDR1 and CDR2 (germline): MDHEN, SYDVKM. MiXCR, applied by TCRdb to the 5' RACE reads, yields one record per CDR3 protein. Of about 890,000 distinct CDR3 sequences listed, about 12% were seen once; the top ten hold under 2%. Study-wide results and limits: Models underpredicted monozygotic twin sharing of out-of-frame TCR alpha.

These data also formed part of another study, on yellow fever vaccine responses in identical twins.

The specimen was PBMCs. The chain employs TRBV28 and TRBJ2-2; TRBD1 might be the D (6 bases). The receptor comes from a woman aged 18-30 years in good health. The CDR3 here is CASLNLQGLMGTGELFF. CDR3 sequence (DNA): TGTGCCAGCCTAAACCTACAGGGCTTAATGGGGACCGGGGAGCTGTTTTTT.